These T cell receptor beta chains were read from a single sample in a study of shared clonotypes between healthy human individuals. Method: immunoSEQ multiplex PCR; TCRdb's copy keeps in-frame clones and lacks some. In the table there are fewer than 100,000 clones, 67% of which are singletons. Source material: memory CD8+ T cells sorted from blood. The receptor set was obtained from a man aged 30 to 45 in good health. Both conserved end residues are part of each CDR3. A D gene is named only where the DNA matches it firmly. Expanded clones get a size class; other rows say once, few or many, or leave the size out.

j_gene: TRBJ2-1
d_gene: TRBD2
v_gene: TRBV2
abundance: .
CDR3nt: TGTGCCAGCTGCCCTGATAGCGGGAGTGTGCACAATGAGCAGTTCTTC
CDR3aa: CASCPDSGSVHNEQFF

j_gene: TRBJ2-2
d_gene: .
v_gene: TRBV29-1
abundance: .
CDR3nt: TGCAGCGTTTCCCTGAACACCGGGGAGCTGTTTTTT
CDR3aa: CSVSLNTGELFF

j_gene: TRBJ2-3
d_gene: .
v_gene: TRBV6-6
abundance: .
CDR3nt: TGTGCCAGCAGTTACCTGACTAGCACAGATACGCAGTATTTT
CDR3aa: CASSYLTSTDTQYF

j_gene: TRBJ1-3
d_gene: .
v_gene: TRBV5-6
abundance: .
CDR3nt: TGTGCCAGCAGCTTGGGGGCCATGGGAAACACCATATATTTT
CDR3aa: CASSLGAMGNTIYF

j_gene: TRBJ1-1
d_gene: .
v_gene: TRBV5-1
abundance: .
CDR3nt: TGCGCCAGCAGCGATATACAGGGCATGAACACTGAAGCTTTCTTT
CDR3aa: CASSDIQGMNTEAFF

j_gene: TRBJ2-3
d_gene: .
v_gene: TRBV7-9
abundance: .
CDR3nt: TGTGCCAGCAGACCCCCGGGGAGTCTTGATACGCAGTATTTT
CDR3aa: CASRPPGSLDTQYF

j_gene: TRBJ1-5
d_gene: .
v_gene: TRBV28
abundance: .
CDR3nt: TGTGCCAGCATTAATTATAGCAATCAGCCCCAGCATTTT
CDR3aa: CASINYSNQPQHF

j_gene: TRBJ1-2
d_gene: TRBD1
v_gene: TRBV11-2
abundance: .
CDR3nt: TGTGCCAGCAGCACCTACAGGGGGCTTAAAGCTAACTATGGCTACACCTTC
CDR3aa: CASSTYRGLKANYGYTF

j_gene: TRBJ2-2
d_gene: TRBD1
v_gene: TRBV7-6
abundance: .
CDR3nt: TGTGCCAGCAGCCCCCTCCCAGGGGGCTCCGGGGAGCTGTTTTTT
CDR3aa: CASSPLPGGSGELFF

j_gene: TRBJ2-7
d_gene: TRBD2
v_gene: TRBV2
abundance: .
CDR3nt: TGTGCCAGCTCGGGACTAGCGGGAGCGGGGTCCTACGAGCAGTACTTC
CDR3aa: CASSGLAGAGSYEQYF

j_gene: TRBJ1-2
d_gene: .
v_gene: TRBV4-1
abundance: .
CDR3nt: TGCGCCAGCAGCCAAGTGGGTCGACGGTCGCGAAATGGCTACACCTTC
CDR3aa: CASSQVGRRSRNGYTF

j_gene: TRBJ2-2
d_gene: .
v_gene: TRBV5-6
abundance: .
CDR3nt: TGTGCCAGCAGCTTTGGTCCCCGTGACGGGGAGCTGTTTTTT
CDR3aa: CASSFGPRDGELFF

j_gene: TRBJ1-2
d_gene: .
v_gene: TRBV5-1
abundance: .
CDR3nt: TGCGCCAGTAGGACAACCTCTAACTATGGCTACACCTTC
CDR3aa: CASRTTSNYGYTF

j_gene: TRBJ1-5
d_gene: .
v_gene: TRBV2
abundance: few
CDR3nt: TGTGCCAGCAGTGAAGCGCTTGGGAAACGGGTGGATCAGCCCCAGCATTTT
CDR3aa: CASSEALGKRVDQPQHF

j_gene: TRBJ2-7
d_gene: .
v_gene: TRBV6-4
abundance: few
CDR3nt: TGTGCCACCCTTAAATACGAGCAGTACTTC
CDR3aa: CATLKYEQYF

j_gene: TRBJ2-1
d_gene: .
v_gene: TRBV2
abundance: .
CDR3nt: TGTGCCAGCAGTGGGTTAGCCTACAATGAGCAGTTCTTC
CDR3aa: CASSGLAYNEQFF

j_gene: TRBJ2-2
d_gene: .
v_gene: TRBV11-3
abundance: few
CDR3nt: TGTGCCAGCAGCCCCCCGTACACCTCCGGGGAGCTGTTTTTT
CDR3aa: CASSPPYTSGELFF

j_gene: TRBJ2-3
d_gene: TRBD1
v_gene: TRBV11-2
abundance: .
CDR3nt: TGTGCCAGCAGCTCCTACGGGACAGTCACAGATACGCAGTATTTT
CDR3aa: CASSSYGTVTDTQYF

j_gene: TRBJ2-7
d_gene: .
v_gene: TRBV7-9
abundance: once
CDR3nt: TGTGCCAGCAGCTCTATGATAAGGGAGCAGTACTTC
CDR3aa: CASSSMIREQYF

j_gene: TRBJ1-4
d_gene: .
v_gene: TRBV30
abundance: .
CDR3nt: TGTGCCTGGAGTGTACAGGCAGTACTTAATGAAAAACTGTTTTTT
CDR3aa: CAWSVQAVLNEKLFF

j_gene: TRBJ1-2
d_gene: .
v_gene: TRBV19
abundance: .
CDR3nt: TGTGCCAGTAGTATCGTCAGCTCTAACTATGGCTACACCTTC
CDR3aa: CASSIVSSNYGYTF

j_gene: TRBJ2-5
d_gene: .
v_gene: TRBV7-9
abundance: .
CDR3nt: TGTGCCAGCAGCTTAGAGGACAGATCGGAGACCCAGTACTTC
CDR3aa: CASSLEDRSETQYF

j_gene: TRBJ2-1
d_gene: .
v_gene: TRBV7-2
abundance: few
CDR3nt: TGTGCCAGCAGCATAGTACGCCGGAGGCCGCTCCACGACAATGAGCAGTTCTTC
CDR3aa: CASSIVRRRPLHDNEQFF

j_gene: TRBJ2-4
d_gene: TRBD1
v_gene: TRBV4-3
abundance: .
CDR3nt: TGCGCCAGCAGCCAGGACGCTCGGGACAGCTCATACAAAAACATTCAGTACTTC
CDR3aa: CASSQDARDSSYKNIQYF

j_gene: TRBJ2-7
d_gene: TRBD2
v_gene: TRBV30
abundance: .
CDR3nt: TGTGCCTGGAGTGCCGGGACTAGCGGGAGGGACGAGCAGTACTTC
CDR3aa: CAWSAGTSGRDEQYF

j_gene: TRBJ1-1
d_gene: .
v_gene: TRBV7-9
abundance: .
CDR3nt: TGTGCCAGCAGCTATTCCTCAAGGGACACTGAAGCTTTCTTT
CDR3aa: CASSYSSRDTEAFF

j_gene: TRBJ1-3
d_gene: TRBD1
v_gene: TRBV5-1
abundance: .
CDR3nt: TGCGCCAGCAGCCTACAGGGGTTCGGAAACACCATATATTTT
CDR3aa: CASSLQGFGNTIYF

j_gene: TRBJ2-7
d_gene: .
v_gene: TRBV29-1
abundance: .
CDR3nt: TGCAGCGTTGACGGGACCCCTTTTGCCGAGCAGTACTTC
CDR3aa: CSVDGTPFAEQYF

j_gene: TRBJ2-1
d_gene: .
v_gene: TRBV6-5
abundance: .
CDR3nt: TGTGCCAGCAGTACATTATCCAATGAGCAGTTCTTC
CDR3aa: CASSTLSNEQFF

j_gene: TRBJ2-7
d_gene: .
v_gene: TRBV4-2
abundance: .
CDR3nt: TGTGCCAGCAGCCAAGTCCCCCTGGAGCCCTACGAGCAGTACTTC
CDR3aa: CASSQVPLEPYEQYF

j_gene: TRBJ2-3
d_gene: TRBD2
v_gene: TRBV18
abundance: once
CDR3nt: TGTGCCAGCTCACTGTTCGGGGGGACCACAGATACGCAGTATTTT
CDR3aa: CASSLFGGTTDTQYF

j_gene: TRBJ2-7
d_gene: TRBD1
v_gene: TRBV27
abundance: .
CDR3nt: TGTGCCAGCAGACCGGACCTACCGGGACAGGTTAACGAGCAGTACTTC
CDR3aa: CASRPDLPGQVNEQYF

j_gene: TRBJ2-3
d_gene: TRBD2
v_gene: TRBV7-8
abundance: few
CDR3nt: TGTGCCAGCAGCTTAGGACTAGCGGAGCCCCTCGGTACGCAGTATTTT
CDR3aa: CASSLGLAEPLGTQYF

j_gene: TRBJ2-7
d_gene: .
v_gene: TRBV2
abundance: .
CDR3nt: TGTGCCAGCAGTCTGTCCCCTGCCTACGAGCAGTACTTC
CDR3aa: CASSLSPAYEQYF

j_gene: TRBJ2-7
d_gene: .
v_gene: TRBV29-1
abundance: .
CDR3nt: TGCAGCGTCACCTACTCAGACCCCTTCTACGAGCAGTACTTC
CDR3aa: CSVTYSDPFYEQYF

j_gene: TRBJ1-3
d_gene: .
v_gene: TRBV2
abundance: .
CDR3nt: TGTGCCAGCAGTGAATGGACAGCGATGAACACCATATATTTT
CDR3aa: CASSEWTAMNTIYF

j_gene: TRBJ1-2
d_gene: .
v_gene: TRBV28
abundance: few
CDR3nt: TGTGCCAGCAGTTCAAGTGAACAGGGTCGGCTGACTAACTATGGCTACACCTTC
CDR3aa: CASSSSEQGRLTNYGYTF

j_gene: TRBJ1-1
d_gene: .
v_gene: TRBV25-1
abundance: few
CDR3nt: TGTGCCAGCAGTCTTTACCAGGGTAGTGTCACTGAAGCTTTCTTT
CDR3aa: CASSLYQGSVTEAFF

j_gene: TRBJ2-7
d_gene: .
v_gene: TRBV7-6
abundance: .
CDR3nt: TGTGCCAGCAGCTTGGAACCGACCTACGAGCAGTACTTC
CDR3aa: CASSLEPTYEQYF

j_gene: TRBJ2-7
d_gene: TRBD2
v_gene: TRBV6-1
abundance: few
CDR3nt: TGTGCCAGCAGTGAAGGTAGCGGGAGCTCCTACGAGCAGTACTTC
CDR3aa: CASSEGSGSSYEQYF